This T cell receptor (beta chain) is drawn from a study of human T cells and chemical hapten exposure. Time point given: patch test 3, about 24 weeks after DPC sensitization. Treatment in this sample: therapeutic diphenylcyclopropenone sensitization with weekly scalp DPC. TCRdb redid the calling of the RACE reads with MiXCR, one entry per CDR3 protein. The sample records 95,000 to 150,000 distinct CDR3 sequences, around 11% being singletons. V was trimmed by 2 bases and J by 0 bases, leaving 23 bases between them. The CDR3 totals 20 residues. In this sample, this clonotype turned up a few times. Specimen: whole blood, collected in connection with sensitization to the hapten diphenylcyclopropenone (DPC). The gene calls are TRBV12-3 or TRBV12-4 and TRBJ1-5, with D uncertain. This clonotype was obtained from a woman aged 45-60 years with alopecia areata. Some clones in this sample may be carry-over from other donors' samples. The CDR3 loop reads CASSLRARGGLFYSNQPQHF. CDR3 bases: TGTGCCAGCAGTTTACGGGCGCGAGGAGGTCTTTTCTATAGCAATCAGCCCCAGCATTTT.